The 4 T cell receptor beta chains below all came from one sample that was sequenced in a study of blood T cell repertoires in COVID-19 (dated by TCRdb to the early 2020s). Library construction relied on the immunoSEQ multiplex PCR assay. TCRdb mirrors the immuneACCESS table, restricted to in-frame sequences. Some clones are absent from its copies; in checked studies, under half trace to an unresolved V gene, and the reason for the others is unknown. Within this sample are 200,000 or so clones, with 70% to 90% of them counted one time only. Clones ranked in the top ten supply approximately 5.6% of the sample. The specimen was peripheral blood. Receptors were obtained from a woman aged 40 to 55 who had recovered from COVID-19.

CDR3 sequence (DNA): TGTGCCAGCAACAAAGCGGGACGACACGAGCAGTACTTC. It yields the protein CASNKAGRHEQYF. J is TRBJ2-7 and V is TRBV5-6; 7 bases line up with TRBD2. Losses at the gene ends were 6 bases for V and 5 bases for J; bases not matched to a gene: 8. The CDR3 contains 13 residues. The germline CDR1 and CDR2 sequences are SGHDT and YYEEEE.

In its sample, this clone was seen a few times. The chain combines TRBV9 with TRBJ2-3; 12 bases fit TRBD2. Looked up from germline, CDR1 is SGDLS and CDR2 is YYNGEE. Trimming took 4 bases from V and 2 from J; bases not matched to a gene: 5. There are 16 residues in the CDR3. The CDR3 spells CASSPRTSGITDTQYF. As DNA, the CDR3 is TGTGCCAGCAGCCCAAGGACTAGCGGGATCACAGATACGCAGTATTTT.

The J gene is TRBJ1-4, the V gene TRBV18; 10 nucleotides agree with TRBD1. CDR1 KGHSH and CDR2 LQKENI come from the germline V gene. The CDR3 sequence is 15 residues long. Germline trimming cut 3 bases from V and 4 bases from J; bases unmatched to any gene: 2. The DNA for the CDR3 is TGTGCCAGCTCACCCGACAGGGGGCGTAATGAAAAACTGTTTTTT. Amino acids: CASSPDRGRNEKLFF.

This clone was counted only a few times. The chain carries TRBV5-1 and TRBJ1-5; possible D gene TRBD1, 6 bases. V was clipped by 5 bases and J by 3 bases, with 12 bases between them. CDR3 length: 14 residues. Germline CDR1 is SGHRS and CDR2 is YFSETQ. The CDR3 loop reads CASSPGQTNQPQHF. The CDR3 nucleotides are TGCGCCAGCAGTCCCGGACAGACCAATCAGCCCCAGCATTTT.